Presented here are 20 T cell receptor beta chains from one specimen sequenced in a study of blood T cell repertoires in COVID-19. Method: immunoSEQ multiplex PCR; TCRdb's copy keeps in-frame clones and lacks some. The sample consists of tens of thousands of clones, 75% to 85% of them appearing once. The sample was peripheral blood. The receptors come from a man aged 55-75 years with acute or convalescent COVID-19.

This sequence joins TRBV28 and TRBJ1-1; tentatively, D is TRBD1 (6 bases). The V end lost 11 bases, the J end lost 4 bases, and 14 bases lay between the germline ends. CDR1 and CDR2 from the germline V gene are MDHEN and SYDVKM. The CDR3 is made up of 12 amino acids. Here the CDR3 reads CAAGGRITEAFF. Here the CDR3 DNA reads TGTGCCGCGGGGGGCAGGATCACTGAAGCTTTCTTT.

In DNA, the CDR3 is TGTGCCAGCAGCGTAGAAGATTTGGGCGGGGGGGCCCATGAGCAGTTCTTC. Its protein product is CASSVEDLGGGAHEQFF. The V gene is TRBV9, the J gene TRBJ2-1; 9 nucleotides match TRBD2. Germline assignment: CDR1 SGDLS and CDR2 YYNGEE. V was clipped by 0 bases and J by 8 bases; unmatched bases: 12. CDR3 length equals 17 residues. Complete variable domain (other parts from reference TRBV9 and TRBJ2-1): DSGVTQTPKHLITATGQRVTLRCSPRSGDLSVYWYQQSLDQGLQFLIQYYNGEERAKGNILERFSAQQFPDLHSELNLSSLELGDSALYFCASSVEDLGGGAHEQFFGPGTRLTVL.

V gene TRBV5-1 combines with J gene TRBJ1-3, with 8 nucleotides matching TRBD1. Germline-derived CDR1 and CDR2 are SGHRS and YFSETQ. With V trimmed by 4 bases and J by 1 base, 7 bases remained unmatched. The CDR3 length is 16 residues. The CDR3 here is CASSRETGGSGNTIYF. The DNA for the CDR3 is TGCGCCAGCAGCCGGGAAACAGGGGGATCTGGAAACACCATATATTTT.

The rearrangement uses TRBV7-9 and TRBJ2-5; D perhaps matches TRBD1 (6 bases). Per germline, CDR1 SEHNR and CDR2 FQNEAQ (reference sequence). This CDR3 region has 15 residues. The V end was cut by 4 bases, the J end by 0 bases, with 12 bases between. CDR3 loop: CASSYWTANQETQYF. CDR3 in DNA: TGTGCCAGCAGCTACTGGACAGCGAACCAAGAGACCCAGTACTTC. Filled out from reference TRBV7-9 and TRBJ2-5, the complete variable domain reads DTGVSQNPRHKITKRGQNVTFRCDPISEHNRLYWYRQTLGQGPEFLTYFQNEAQLEKSRLLSDRFSAERPKGSFSTLEIQRTEQGDSAMYLCASSYWTANQETQYFGPGTRLLVL.

V and J are TRBV30 and TRBJ1-3; D gene uncertain. The CDR3 spans 14 residues. Germline CDR1 GTSNPN, CDR2 SVGIG (reference sequence). V was shortened by 0 bases and J by 1 base, with 7 bases between the two germline ends. The CDR3 region is CAWSVGGSGNTIYF. CDR3 nucleotides: TGTGCCTGGAGTGTAGGCGGTTCTGGAAACACCATATATTTT.

This clone was counted once. The chain couples TRBV6-5 to TRBJ2-4; no reliable D call. Germline assignment: CDR1 MNHEY and CDR2 SVGAGI. V was cut by 6 bases and J by 3 bases, with 12 bases left in between. The CDR3 runs to 14 residues. In nucleotides, the CDR3 is TGTGCCAGCAGCACAACCCTAGGCAAAAACATTCAGTACTTC. It translates to CASSTTLGKNIQYF.

This chain links TRBV18 with TRBJ1-3; possibly TRBD1 for D (5 bases). The CDR3 spans 16 residues. CDR1 and CDR2 from the germline V gene are KGHSH and LQKENI. With 3 bases removed from V and 3 bases from J, the gap between germline ends came to 15 bases. The DNA of the CDR3 is TGTGCCAGCTCACCTATCAGGGAACCTCGTGGAAACACCATATATTTT. Translated, it gives CASSPIREPRGNTIYF.

The V call is TRBV28, the J call TRBJ2-7; a weak D match, TRBD1 (6 bases). Germline CDR1 is MDHEN and CDR2 is SYDVKM. V was pared by 6 bases and J by 3 bases, with 18 bases between. This CDR3 has 15 residues. CDR3: CASSLVGARDYEQYF. The CDR3 nucleotides are TGTGCCAGCAGCCTTGTGGGGGCTCGGGACTACGAGCAGTACTTC.

The rearrangement uses TRBV7-2 and TRBJ2-3; 8 nucleotides align to TRBD1. The junction had 4 bases not matched to a gene; V was cut back by 11 bases and J by 0 bases. Germline values: CDR1 SGHTA, CDR2 FQGNSA. CDR3 length equals 13 residues. The CDR3 region has the DNA TGTGCCGTTACAGGGGGTAGCACAGATACGCAGTATTTT. Translated: CAVTGGSTDTQYF.

The chain joins TRBV2 to TRBJ2-7, with 8 nucleotides matching TRBD1. With V trimmed by 6 bases and J by 7 bases, 5 bases remained unmatched. This CDR3 spans 12 amino acids. Germline-derived CDR1 and CDR2 are SNHLY and FYNNEI. CDR3 protein: CASSAGGAEQYF. CDR3 nucleotide sequence: TGTGCCAGCAGCGCAGGGGGCGCGGAGCAGTACTTC.

The rearrangement links TRBV24-1 to TRBJ2-2; D perhaps matches TRBD2 (6 bases). Germline CDR1 KGHDR, CDR2 SFDVKD. The CDR3 totals 17 residues. The V end lost 3 bases, the J end lost 4 bases, and 17 bases lay between the germline ends. The CDR3 nucleotides read TGTGCCACCAGTGATCCGTCACCGGGAGAGATCACCGGGGAGCTGTTTTTT. Encoded protein: CATSDPSPGEITGELFF.

CDR3 sequence reads: CASTAGGRETQYF. The CDR3 DNA is TGTGCCAGCACCGCAGGGGGCCGGGAGACCCAGTACTTC. The J gene is TRBJ2-5, the V gene TRBV6-5; 8 bases are a match to TRBD1. The CDR3 has 13 residues. The ends lost 7 bases at V and 5 bases at J; junction bases unmatched: 6. From germline, CDR1 is MNHEY and CDR2 SVGAGI.

The chain carries TRBV21-1 and TRBJ1-1. TRBV21-1 is assigned pseudogene status. The CDR3 is 15 amino acids. The CDR3 protein is CASSNPRGAETEAFF. CDR3 bases: TGTGCCAGCAGCAACCCTCGGGGGGCGGAAACTGAAGCTTTCTTT.

The chain joins TRBV7-2 to TRBJ2-5; tentatively, D is TRBD1 (6 bases). The V end lost 3 bases, the J end lost 3 bases, and 8 bases lay between the germline ends. Germline CDR1 and CDR2: SGHTA and FQGNSA. CDR3 size: 13 residues. The CDR3 loop is CASSFAGEETQYF. DNA for the CDR3: TGTGCCAGCAGCTTTGCAGGGGAAGAGACCCAGTACTTC.

V and J are TRBV3-1 (or the pseudogene TRBV3-2) and TRBJ1-2; D is possibly TRBD1 (5 bases). Trimming cost V 3 bases and J 4 bases, with 15 bases left between them. The CDR3 has 15 amino acids. The V gene's germline CDR1 is LGHDT and CDR2 YNNKEL (reference sequence). CDR3 nucleotides: TGTGCCAGCAGCCACTGGGCAGGGAGGGCCTATGGCTACACCTTC. Translating gives CASSHWAGRAYGYTF.

The chain combines TRBV28 with TRBJ1-5, with D uncertain. Deletions cut 8 bases from V and 3 bases from J, with 11 bases between. Germline V lookup: CDR1 MDHEN, CDR2 SYDVKM. The CDR3 loop spans 13 amino acids. CDR3 nucleotides: TGTGCCAGCGCGGAGAGGGCCAATCAGCCCCAGCATTTT. The encoded protein is CASAERANQPQHF.

This chain joins TRBV6-5 and TRBJ2-7, with D possibly being TRBD1 (6 bases). The V and J ends lost 6 bases and 0 bases respectively, with 15 bases between them. In germline, CDR1 is MNHEY, CDR2 SVGAGI. The CDR3 is 15 residues long. In DNA form, the CDR3 reads TGTGCCAGCAGCCTAAATGGACAGAGCTCCTACGAGCAGTACGTC. This encodes CASSLNGQSSYEQYV.

This clone was counted a few times. This chain joins TRBV5-1 and TRBJ1-2, with D uncertain. The V end was cut by 1 base, the J end by 4 bases, with 8 bases between. Germline CDR1 and CDR2: SGHRS and YFSETQ. CDR3 length equals 13 residues. The CDR3 region is CASSLFQFYGYTF. CDR3 DNA sequence: TGCGCCAGCAGCTTGTTTCAATTCTATGGCTACACCTTC.

This clone appeared once. The V and J genes are TRBV9 and TRBJ2-1, with 10 bases lining up with TRBD1. The J segment lost 6 bases and the V segment lost 1 base, leaving 4 bases of the junction unmatched. The CDR3 is 15 amino acids. Per the germline V gene, CDR1 is SGDLS and CDR2 is YYNGEE. As DNA, the CDR3 is TGTGCCAGCAGCGTATCCGGGACAGGGGCCAATGAGCAGTTCTTC. Its protein product is CASSVSGTGANEQFF.

This clone came up a few times. The genes are TRBV7-2 and TRBJ2-3, with 7 bases that match TRBD2. The CDR3 is 16 amino acids. Germline-derived CDR1 and CDR2 are SGHTA and FQGNSA. V trimming: 7 bases; J trimming: 0 bases; junction bases outside the gene matches: 10. The CDR3 DNA follows: TGTGCCAGCACCCCAGCGGGGATTGCTAGCACAGATACGCAGTATTTT. As protein: CASTPAGIASTDTQYF.